A selection of T cell receptor beta chains follows, all from one sample in a study of blood T cell repertoires in COVID-19. The method was immunoSEQ multiplex PCR; TCRdb's version includes in-frame clones alone and lacks a portion of them. The repertoire consists of a few hundred thousand clones, with approximately 92% occurring once and the leading ten covering approximately 4.6%. Material for sequencing was peripheral blood. Receptor source: a woman aged 35 to 49 who had recovered from COVID-19. The CDR3 runs from the conserved cysteine through the conserved F or W. Each record gives: CDR3 protein, CDR3 DNA, clone size, V gene, D gene, J gene. A D gene is named only where the DNA matches it firmly. Only part of the rows carry a size: once, few, many, or a class if the clone is expanded.

CDR3aa: CASRMGGPGANVLTF; CDR3nt: TGTGCCAGCAGGATGGGGGGGCCTGGGGCCAACGTCCTGACTTTC; abundance: NA; v_gene: TRBV27; d_gene: NA; j_gene: TRBJ2-6
CDR3aa: CASSLGTGPQGAFF; CDR3nt: TGTGCCAGCAGCTTAGGAACGGGACCACAGGGGGCTTTCTTT; abundance: NA; v_gene: TRBV7-2; d_gene: TRBD1; j_gene: TRBJ1-1
CDR3aa: CASSPSGDEKLFF; CDR3nt: TGTGCCAGCTCACCTTCGGGAGATGAAAAACTGTTTTTT; abundance: NA; v_gene: TRBV18; d_gene: NA; j_gene: TRBJ1-4
CDR3aa: CASSSLDFDTQYF; CDR3nt: TGTGCCAGCAGCTCATTGGACTTTGATACGCAGTATTTT; abundance: NA; v_gene: TRBV13; d_gene: NA; j_gene: TRBJ2-3
CDR3aa: CASSFAGGDTGELFF; CDR3nt: TGTGCCAGCAGCTTCGCGGGGGGCGACACCGGGGAGCTGTTTTTT; abundance: NA; v_gene: TRBV7-2; d_gene: TRBD2; j_gene: TRBJ2-2
CDR3aa: CASSLTGLANTGELFF; CDR3nt: TGCGCCAGCAGCTTGACAGGGCTCGCGAACACCGGGGAGCTGTTTTTT; abundance: NA; v_gene: TRBV5-1; d_gene: NA; j_gene: TRBJ2-2
CDR3aa: CATTPGETGATEAFF; CDR3nt: TGTGCCACAACCCCGGGAGAGACAGGGGCCACTGAAGCTTTCTTT; abundance: NA; v_gene: TRBV28; d_gene: TRBD1; j_gene: TRBJ1-1
CDR3aa: CASSSTARRELFF; CDR3nt: TGTGCCAGCAGTAGCACAGCCAGGAGGGAGCTGTTTTTT; abundance: NA; v_gene: TRBV6-2/TRBV6-3; d_gene: NA; j_gene: TRBJ2-2
CDR3aa: CASSLAEVAGNTIYF; CDR3nt: TGTGCCAGCAGCTTAGCTGAGGTTGCTGGAAACACCATATATTTT; abundance: once; v_gene: TRBV7-9; d_gene: NA; j_gene: TRBJ1-3
CDR3aa: CASSPQSTDTQYF; CDR3nt: TGTGCCAGCAGCCCCCAGTCCACAGATACGCAGTATTTT; abundance: NA; v_gene: TRBV7-9; d_gene: NA; j_gene: TRBJ2-3
CDR3aa: CASSPKWGDIQYF; CDR3nt: TGTGCCAGCAGCCCAAAATGGGGAGACATTCAGTACTTC; abundance: NA; v_gene: TRBV7-9; d_gene: NA; j_gene: TRBJ2-4
CDR3aa: CASSSPHSGYTF; CDR3nt: TGTGCCAGCAGTTCACCCCACAGTGGCTACACCTTC; abundance: NA; v_gene: TRBV28; d_gene: NA; j_gene: TRBJ1-2
CDR3aa: CASSSTGFSTGELFF; CDR3nt: TGTGCCAGCAGCTCGACAGGGTTTAGCACCGGGGAGCTGTTTTTT; abundance: NA; v_gene: TRBV7-2; d_gene: TRBD1; j_gene: TRBJ2-2
CDR3aa: CASSRQPVLVTGTDTQYF; CDR3nt: TGTGCCAGCAGCCGCCAACCCGTTCTAGTAACCGGCACAGATACGCAGTATTTT; abundance: NA; v_gene: TRBV14; d_gene: NA; j_gene: TRBJ2-3
CDR3aa: CASSLTSPSYGYTF; CDR3nt: TGTGCCAGCAGTCTTACTTCCCCGAGCTATGGCTACACCTTC; abundance: NA; v_gene: TRBV2; d_gene: NA; j_gene: TRBJ1-2
CDR3aa: CASSQQGLAGNTIYF; CDR3nt: TGCGCCAGCAGCCAACAGGGTCTAGCTGGAAACACCATATATTTT; abundance: NA; v_gene: TRBV4-1; d_gene: NA; j_gene: TRBJ1-3
CDR3aa: CASSDGRVGELFF; CDR3nt: TGTGCCAGCAGTGATGGGAGGGTCGGGGAGCTGTTTTTT; abundance: NA; v_gene: TRBV6-1; d_gene: TRBD2; j_gene: TRBJ2-2
CDR3aa: CASSEPGTGGTSDTQYF; CDR3nt: TGTGCCAGCAGTGAGCCAGGGACAGGGGGAACTTCAGATACGCAGTATTTT; abundance: NA; v_gene: TRBV25-1; d_gene: TRBD1; j_gene: TRBJ2-3
CDR3aa: CASGTAYGYTF; CDR3nt: TGTGCCAGCGGGACAGCGTATGGCTACACCTTC; abundance: NA; v_gene: TRBV6-5; d_gene: TRBD1; j_gene: TRBJ1-2
CDR3aa: CASSERANTEAFF; CDR3nt: TGTGCCAGCAGTGAAAGAGCGAACACTGAAGCTTTCTTT; abundance: few; v_gene: TRBV2; d_gene: NA; j_gene: TRBJ1-1
CDR3aa: CASIWGERYTQYF; CDR3nt: TGCGCCAGCATTTGGGGGGAGAGGTATACGCAGTATTTT; abundance: NA; v_gene: TRBV10-1; d_gene: NA; j_gene: TRBJ2-3